The 26 T cell receptor beta chains in this list originate from one sample, sequenced in a study of radiotherapy plus CTLA-4 blockade in lung cancer. Libraries were prepared by immunoSEQ multiplex PCR; TCRdb keeps only in-frame clonotypes and omits some of them. The table shows tens of thousands of clones, with more than 70% occurring only once. The source material was peripheral blood, sampled from a patient treated with radiotherapy plus ipilimumab. These receptors originate from a human donor with non-small cell lung cancer whose response to radiotherapy plus ipilimumab could not be evaluated.

This clone appeared a few times. The chain has TRBV9 and TRBJ2-3, with TRBD1 matching 8 bases. J was trimmed by 6 bases and V by 1 base; bases with no gene match: 7. CDR1 and CDR2 (germline): SGDLS, YYNGEE. This CDR3 contains 15 residues. The CDR3 nucleotides read TGTGCCAGCAGCGTACAGGGGGCTATTAGTGATACGCAGTATTTT. Translation gives CASSVQGAISDTQYF.

The rearrangement joins TRBV2 to TRBJ1-2, with a possible D match to TRBD1 (6 bases). This CDR3 has 13 amino acids. Per the germline V gene, CDR1 is SNHLY and CDR2 is FYNNEI. Trimming cost V 7 bases and J 8 bases, with 17 bases left between them. The CDR3 nucleotides read TGTGCCAGCAACCGACAGGTGACTGAGGGCTACACCTTC. Translation gives CASNRQVTEGYTF.

The V call is TRBV6-5, the J call TRBJ2-1; 8 bases line up with TRBD1. CDR3 length: 15 amino acids. The germline gives CDR1 MNHEY, CDR2 SVGAGI. The V and J ends lost 6 bases and 6 bases, in that order; junction bases with no gene match: 10. CDR3 nucleotides: TGTGCCAGCAGGGCCGGGACAGGCGAGGCCAATGAGCAGTTCTTC. Encoded protein: CASRAGTGEANEQFF.

The chain recombines TRBV28 with TRBJ1-2; possibly TRBD1 for D (5 bases). The CDR3 covers 15 residues. V was cut by 5 bases and J by 1 base, with 14 bases left in between. The V gene's germline CDR1 is MDHEN and CDR2 SYDVKM. CDR3 sequence reads: CASSLLEGVNYGYTF. DNA for the CDR3: TGTGCCAGCAGTCTCCTTGAAGGGGTTAACTATGGCTACACCTTC.

The rearrangement links TRBV25-1 to TRBJ2-7; TRBD2 matches at 8 bases. This CDR3 spans 16 amino acids. V shed 3 bases and J 4 bases; nucleotides not matched to a gene: 11. Germline loops: CDR1 MGHDK, CDR2 SYGVNS. CDR3 sequence (DNA): TGTGCCAGCAGTGACACACTGACTAGCGCCGGGTACGAGCAGTACTTC. It is translated as CASSDTLTSAGYEQYF.

J is TRBJ2-4 and V is TRBV19, with D perhaps matching TRBD1 (5 bases). This CDR3 has 16 amino acids. The V end was cut by 7 bases, the J end by 0 bases, with 16 bases between. Looked up from germline, CDR1 is LNHDA and CDR2 is SQIVND (reference sequence). This CDR3 reads CASTPTAILAKNIQYF. The DNA for the CDR3 is TGTGCCAGTACCCCGACAGCTATTCTAGCCAAAAACATTCAGTACTTC.

The V call is TRBV7-2, the J call TRBJ2-5, with D perhaps TRBD2 (6 bases). The CDR3 covers 16 residues. Germline V gene lookup returns CDR1 SGHTA and CDR2 FQGNSA. V lost 1 base and J lost 5, with 17 bases in between. CDR3 region: CASSLGSTPRGETQYF. The CDR3 bases are TGTGCCAGCAGCTTAGGCTCCACTCCACGGGGGGAGACCCAGTACTTC.

The chain combines TRBV5-8 with TRBJ2-3, with 13 bases aligning to TRBD2. Germline CDR1 is SGHTS and CDR2 is YDEGEE. With 7 bases clipped from V and 4 bases from J, the junction kept 12 bases outside the gene matches. The CDR3 spans 17 residues. As DNA, the CDR3 is TGTGCCAGCCCTCCGGGCAGGACTAGCGGGAGTGCAGATACGCAGTATTTT. Translation: CASPPGRTSGSADTQYF. The full variable domain, its missing parts supplied by reference TRBV5-8 and TRBJ2-3, is EAGVTQSPTHLIKTRGQQATLRCSPISGHTSVYWYQQALGLGLQFLLWYDEGEERNRGNFPPRFSGRQFPNYSSELNVNALELEDSALYLCASPPGRTSGSADTQYFGPGTRLTVL.

This chain links TRBV18 with TRBJ2-5, with no clear D. This CDR3 contains 14 residues. Germline CDR1 is KGHSH and CDR2 is LQKENI. V was shortened by 4 bases and J by 3 bases, with 12 bases between the two germline ends. CDR3 DNA: TGTGCCAGCTCACAGCTTTCACGGGAAGAGACCCAGTACTTC. Encoded protein: CASSQLSREETQYF.

The V call is TRBV11-2, the J call TRBJ2-5; D might be TRBD2 (5 bases). Gene TRBJ2-7 matches the end of the DNA better, so the J call may be wrong. The CDR3 length is 15 residues. Germline values: CDR1 SGHAT, CDR2 FQNNGV. The CDR3 sequence is CASSPHLRVRYEQYF. DNA of the CDR3: TGTGCCAGCAGCCCCCATCTGCGGGTTCGGTACGAGCAGTACTTC.

This rearrangement joins TRBV2 to TRBJ2-7; D may be TRBD2 (5 bases). Trimming pared 7 bases from V and 5 bases from J, leaving 15 bases between. Germline CDR1 reads SNHLY; CDR2 reads FYNNEI. The CDR3 covers 13 residues. As DNA, the CDR3 is TGTGCCAGCACTAGCACTTTTAGTCACGAGCAGTACTTC. Protein sequence: CASTSTFSHEQYF.

CDR3 protein: CASSLYRNTGELFF. The CDR3, as DNA: TGTGCCAGCAGCTTGTACAGGAACACCGGGGAGCTGTTTTTT. This sequence joins TRBV5-6 and TRBJ2-2; D not resolved. Germline V gives CDR1 SGHDT, CDR2 YYEEEE. V was cut by 1 base and J by 1 base, with 5 bases left in between. The CDR3 is 14 amino acids.

The chain couples TRBV2 to TRBJ2-7, with TRBD1 matching over 10 bases. V lost 5 bases, J lost 0 bases, and 4 bases stayed unmatched. The CDR3 consists of 15 residues. Germline V CDR1 and CDR2: SNHLY, FYNNEI. CDR3 region: CASSRTGGSSYEQYF. The CDR3 DNA sequence: TGTGCCAGCAGTAGGACAGGGGGGAGCTCCTACGAGCAGTACTTC.

This chain joins TRBV7-2 and TRBJ2-7, with TRBD2 matching 14 bases. Germline V lookup: CDR1 SGHTA, CDR2 FQGNSA. Germline trimming cut 5 bases from V and 5 bases from J; bases unmatched to any gene: 11. The CDR3 length is 17 residues. CDR3 coding DNA: TGTGCCAGCAGCAGCCGGGGACTAGCGGGAGAATCCCACGAGCAGTACTTC. Translating gives CASSSRGLAGESHEQYF.

This clone has a handful of counts. This chain links TRBV14 with TRBJ2-1; 7 bases match TRBD2. V shed 5 bases, J shed 9 bases, and the junction held 7 bases outside the gene matches. The CDR3 sequence is 13 residues long. Germline lookup yields CDR1 SGHDN and CDR2 FVKESK. The CDR3 DNA is TGTGCCAGCAGCACACGACTAGCAAGTGAGCAGTTCTTC. Its protein product is CASSTRLASEQFF.

The gene calls are TRBV5-5 and TRBJ1-5, with 10 positions matching TRBD1. Per the germline V gene, CDR1 is SGHKS and CDR2 is YYEKEE (reference sequence). Losses at the gene ends were 3 bases for V and 4 bases for J; bases not matched to a gene: 1. This CDR3 is built from 14 residues. The CDR3 DNA reads TGTGCCAGCAGCTGGGACAGGGGTAATCAGCCCCAGCATTTT. The encoded protein is CASSWDRGNQPQHF. Full variable domain (remainder filled in from reference TRBV5-5 and TRBJ1-5): DAGVTQSPTHLIKTRGQQVTLRCSPISGHKSVSWYQQVLGQGPQFIFQYYEKEERGRGNFPDRFSARQFPNYSSELNVNALLLGDSALYLCASSWDRGNQPQHFGDGTRLSIL.

In its sample, this clone was seen a few times. This rearrangement joins TRBV5-4 to TRBJ2-3, with 8 nucleotides matching TRBD2. V lost 1 base and J lost 4; bases outside the gene matches: 14. The CDR3 has 18 amino acids. CDR1 is SGHNT and CDR2 is YYREEE in the germline V gene (reference sequence). This CDR3 is CASSLKIGGGRGADTQYF. Here the CDR3 DNA reads TGTGCCAGCAGCTTGAAGATCGGGGGAGGGCGGGGGGCAGATACGCAGTATTTT.

This chain joins TRBV6-1 and TRBJ2-7; 7 positions agree with TRBD1. This CDR3 has 13 amino acids. The J segment lost 3 bases and the V segment lost 6 bases, leaving 5 bases of the junction unmatched. Looked up from germline, CDR1 is MNHNS and CDR2 is SASEGT. In nucleotides, the CDR3 is TGTGCCAGCAGCTACAGGGGATTCTACGAGCAGTACTTC. Protein product: CASSYRGFYEQYF.

The gene calls are TRBV4-1 and TRBJ1-2; unclear D gene. Trimming took off 0 bases at V and 3 bases at J, with 11 bases between the two ends. This CDR3 spans 15 amino acids. The germline V gene has CDR1 MGHRA and CDR2 YSYEKL. The CDR3 sequence: CASSQDPRGDYGYTF. In nucleotides, the CDR3 is TGCGCCAGCAGCCAAGACCCACGGGGAGACTATGGCTACACCTTC.

This clone was recorded a few times. The chain is built from TRBV11-2 and TRBJ1-2, with TRBD1 matching 7 bases. J was trimmed by 4 bases and V by 6 bases; bases with no gene match: 14. The CDR3 length is 16 residues. Looked up from germline, CDR1 is SGHAT and CDR2 is FQNNGV. The CDR3 spells CASSLGQPPLGYGYTF. CDR3 DNA: TGTGCCAGCAGTTTGGGACAGCCGCCGCTAGGCTATGGCTACACCTTC.

Only a few counts were recorded for this clone. The chain has TRBV7-9 and TRBJ1-4, with D perhaps matching TRBD1 (5 bases). The CDR3 is 16 amino acids. V lost 5 bases and J lost 0, with 13 bases in between. Germline V lookup: CDR1 SEHNR, CDR2 FQNEAQ (reference sequence). DNA of the CDR3: TGTGCCAGCAGCGCAGACGGGGGAGCAACTAATGAAAAACTGTTTTTT. This gives the protein CASSADGGATNEKLFF.

The chain joins TRBV4-1 to TRBJ2-7; D is undetermined. Germline V gene data show CDR1 as MGHRA and CDR2 as YSYEKL. The V gene lost 1 base and the J gene lost 2 bases, with 12 bases spanning the gap. This CDR3 is 15 amino acids long. In DNA form, the CDR3 reads TGCGCCAGCAGCCAAGGACACCACGCACCCTACGAGCAGTACTTC. It translates to CASSQGHHAPYEQYF.

V gene TRBV2 combines with J gene TRBJ2-3; D remains unclear. The CDR3 length is 14 residues. V shed 1 base and J shed 4 bases, with 9 bases lying between them. Germline lookup yields CDR1 SNHLY and CDR2 FYNNEI. The CDR3 nucleotides are TGTGCCAGCAGTGAAGAACCGGGTTCAGATACGCAGTATTTT. Its translation is CASSEEPGSDTQYF.

The J gene is TRBJ1-1, the V gene TRBV6-1, with 7 bases lining up with TRBD1. The germline V gene encodes CDR1 MNHNS and CDR2 SASEGT. The CDR3 totals 14 residues. V was clipped by 6 bases and J by 5 bases; unmatched bases: 9. For the CDR3, the DNA is TGTGCCAGCAGCCAAGCGGCAGGGGGGACTGAAGCTTTCTTT. Residues: CASSQAAGGTEAFF.

This clone was recorded a few times. The chain combines TRBV5-1 with TRBJ2-2, with D uncertain. The V and J ends lost 1 base and 0 bases respectively, with 10 bases between them. This CDR3 spans 16 amino acids. Germline-derived CDR1 and CDR2 are SGHRS and YFSETQ. In DNA, the CDR3 is TGCGCCAGCAGCTTGACTGGGCTTCCGAACACCGGGGAGCTGTTTTTT. Translation gives CASSLTGLPNTGELFF.

This clone was counted between two and nine times. The chain combines TRBV5-5 with TRBJ1-5, with a weak D call TRBD1 (5 bases). Trimming left V 0 bases short and J 5 bases short, with 9 bases between. The CDR3 covers 14 residues. The germline CDR1 and CDR2 sequences are SGHKS and YYEKEE (reference sequence). The CDR3 region is CASSLEGGDQPQHF. The CDR3 DNA reads TGTGCCAGCAGCTTGGAGGGAGGGGATCAGCCCCAGCATTTT.